Reported below is one T cell receptor beta chain. What it recognizes is unknown. This sample was included in a study of early T cells in non-severe SARS-CoV-2 infection. About the research overall: Bulk RNA from unsorted whole blood was sequenced; chains were unpaired. Study conclusions and caveats: Lookups in VDJdb leaned toward anti-spike CD8 responses and missed private and CD4 specificities.

The TCR library protocol was used to attach unique molecular identifiers. These identifiers were attached to individual cDNA molecules. TCRdb passed the 5' RACE reads through MiXCR, listing each CDR3 protein once. This sample yields about 48,000 distinct CDR3 sequences, of which roughly 13% are seen a single time; around 9.6% belongs to the top ten. Germline CDR1 and CDR2: SGHRS and YFSETQ. The ends were cut back, 0 bases at V and 6 bases at J, with 10 bases in the middle. The CDR3 totals 14 residues. This chain connects TRBV5-1 to TRBJ2-1; no clear D gene. This TCR derives from an adult who was a healthcare worker with PCR-confirmed SARS-CoV-2 infection or an uninfected control (not recorded which). Sequenced sample: whole blood. The CDR3 coding sequence is TGCGCCAGCAGCTTGGTACCGGGCCCCAATGAGCAGTTCTTC. Translating gives CASSLVPGPNEQFF.